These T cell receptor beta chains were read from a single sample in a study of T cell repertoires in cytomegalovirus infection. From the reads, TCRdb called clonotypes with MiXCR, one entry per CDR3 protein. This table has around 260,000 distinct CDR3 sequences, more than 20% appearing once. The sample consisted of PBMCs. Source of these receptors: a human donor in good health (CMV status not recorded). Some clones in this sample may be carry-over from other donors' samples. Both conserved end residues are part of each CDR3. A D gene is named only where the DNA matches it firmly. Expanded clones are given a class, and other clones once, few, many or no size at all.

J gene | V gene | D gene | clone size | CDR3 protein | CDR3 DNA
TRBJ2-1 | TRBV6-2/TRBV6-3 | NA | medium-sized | CASDSGAPYNEQFF | TGTGCCAGCGACAGCGGAGCGCCCTACAATGAGCAGTTCTTC
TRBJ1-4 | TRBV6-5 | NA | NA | CASRVPGLNEKLFF | TGTGCCAGCAGGGTACCGGGACTGAATGAAAAACTGTTTTTT
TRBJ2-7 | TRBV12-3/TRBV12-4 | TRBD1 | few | CASSEQGVEQYF | TGTGCCAGCAGTGAACAGGGGGTCGAGCAGTACTTC
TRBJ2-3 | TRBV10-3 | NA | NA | CAKNPDTQYF | TGTGCCAAGAACCCAGATACGCAGTATTTT
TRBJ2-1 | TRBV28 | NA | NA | CASSPGRGAIDEQFF | TGTGCCAGCAGTCCCGGTCGGGGGGCGATCGATGAGCAGTTCTTC
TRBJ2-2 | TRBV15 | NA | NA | CATSSVMWNTGELFF | TGTGCCACCAGCAGCGTGATGTGGAACACCGGGGAGCTGTTTTTT
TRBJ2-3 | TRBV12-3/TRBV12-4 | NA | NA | CASSFGQFSTDTQYF | TGTGCCAGCAGTTTCGGACAGTTTAGCACAGATACGCAGTATTTT
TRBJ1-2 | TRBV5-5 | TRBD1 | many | CASSLTGGGYTF | TGTGCCAGCAGCCTTACAGGGGGTGGCTACACCTTC
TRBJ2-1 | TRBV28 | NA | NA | CASGGRRYNEQFF | TGTGCCAGCGGAGGTCGGCGGTACAATGAGCAGTTCTTC
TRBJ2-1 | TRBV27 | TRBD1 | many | CASSLLGQGAPILFF | TGTGCCAGCAGTTTACTCGGACAGGGGGCCCCTATTCTGTTCTTC
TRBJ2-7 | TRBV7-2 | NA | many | CASSPNRDQLYEQYF | TGTGCCAGCAGCCCTAACCGGGACCAACTCTACGAGCAGTACTTC
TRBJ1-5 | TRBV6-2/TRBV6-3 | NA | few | CASTKGDYSNQPQHF | TGTGCCAGCACGAAGGGGGACTATAGCAATCAGCCCCAGCATTTT
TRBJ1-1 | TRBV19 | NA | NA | CASSIGLRRQLNTEAFF | TGTGCCAGTAGTATTGGTTTGCGAAGACAGTTGAACACTGAAGCTTTCTTT
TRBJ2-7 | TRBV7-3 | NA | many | CASSPQGYYEQYF | TGTGCCAGCAGCCCCCAGGGGTATTACGAGCAGTACTTC
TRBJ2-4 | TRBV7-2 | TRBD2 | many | CASSTRPGLAGEEVKNIQYF | TGTGCCAGCAGCACGAGACCGGGACTAGCGGGAGAGGAAGTCAAAAACATTCAGTACTTC
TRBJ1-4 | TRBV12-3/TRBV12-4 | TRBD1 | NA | CASSQQGDEKLFF | TGTGCCAGCAGTCAGCAGGGGGACGAAAAACTGTTTTTT
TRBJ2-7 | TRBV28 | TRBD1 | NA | CATRQGIYEQYF | TGTGCCACGAGACAGGGGATCTACGAGCAGTACTTC
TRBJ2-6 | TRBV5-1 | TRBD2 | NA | CASSLVAGGPSSGANVLTF | TGCGCCAGCAGCTTGGTCGCGGGAGGGCCCAGTTCTGGGGCCAACGTCCTGACTTTC
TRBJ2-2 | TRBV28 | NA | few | CASFTPGTLTGELFF | TGTGCCAGCTTTACCCCCGGGACTCTGACCGGGGAGCTGTTTTTT
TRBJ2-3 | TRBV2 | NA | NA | CASSQGRSDTQYF | TGTGCCAGCAGTCAAGGACGTTCAGATACGCAGTATTTT
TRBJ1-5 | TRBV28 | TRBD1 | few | CASSSGQGADQPQHF | TGTGCCAGCAGTTCGGGACAGGGGGCCGATCAGCCCCAGCATTTT